A single sample gave rise to the 13 T cell receptor beta chains below, sequenced in a study of blood T cell repertoires in COVID-19. The table came from immunoSEQ multiplex PCR; TCRdb's copy has only in-frame clones and leaves some out. The table records 390,000 or so clones, around 87% of them present only once. The material sequenced was peripheral blood. Receptors were obtained from a man aged 18 to 29 with active or convalescent COVID-19.

The rearrangement uses TRBV27 and TRBJ1-2, with a possible D match to TRBD1 (6 bases). Germline V gene sequence: CDR1 MNHEY, CDR2 SMNVEV (reference sequence). Deletions cut 4 bases from V and 5 bases from J, with 14 bases between. The CDR3 is made up of 14 amino acids. In DNA form, the CDR3 reads TGTGCCAGCAGTTCTCGGACAGAGGCTTATGGCTACACCTTC. It specifies CASSSRTEAYGYTF.

This rearrangement joins TRBV9 to TRBJ2-7; D is possibly TRBD2 (6 bases). This CDR3 is 14 amino acids long. CDR1 is SGDLS and CDR2 is YYNGEE in the germline V gene. Trimming left V 0 bases short and J 1 base short, with 8 bases between. The CDR3 sequence is CASSVGGVSYEQYF. CDR3 sequence (DNA): TGTGCCAGCAGCGTAGGGGGGGTTTCCTACGAGCAGTACTTC.

The V call is TRBV6-5, the J call TRBJ1-4; no clear D. Trimming pared 7 bases from V and 8 bases from J, leaving 11 bases between. Germline V CDR1 and CDR2: MNHEY, SVGAGI. This CDR3 region has 12 residues. CDR3 bases: TGTGCCAGCACCTCCCCAGGAGAAAAACTGTTTTTT. Translating gives CASTSPGEKLFF.

The chain combines TRBV4-2 with TRBJ1-5, with 7 positions matching TRBD1. The CDR3 runs 16 residues. Germline trimming cut 1 base from V and 0 bases from J; bases unmatched to any gene: 3. Germline-derived CDR1 and CDR2 are LGHNA and YNFKEQ. In DNA form, the CDR3 reads TGTGCCAGCAGCCAAGGGGGACAGTATAGCAATCAGCCCCAGCATTTT. Its protein is CASSQGGQYSNQPQHF.

The chain has TRBV7-9 and TRBJ2-7; perhaps TRBD2 as D (6 bases). From germline, CDR1 is SEHNR and CDR2 FQNEAQ (reference sequence). The CDR3 spans 14 residues. V was pared by 5 bases and J by 2 bases, with 13 bases between. The CDR3, as DNA: TGTGCCAGCAGCCCGGACTACCGAACCTACGAGCAGTACTTC. Translated: CASSPDYRTYEQYF.

This clone has just one count. The rearrangement joins TRBV7-9 to TRBJ1-1; the match to TRBD1 covers 9 bases. The CDR3 extends over 16 amino acids. Trimming at V came to 0 bases and at J to 1 base, leaving 3 bases not matched to a gene. Germline V gene data show CDR1 as SEHNR and CDR2 as FQNEAQ (reference sequence). CDR3 amino acids: CASSLAGQGTNTEAFF. In nucleotides, the CDR3 is TGTGCCAGCAGCTTAGCCGGACAGGGGACGAACACTGAAGCTTTCTTT.

This clone was counted between two and nine times. CDR3 bases: TGCGCCAGCAGCCAAGATAGTTCCGACACCGGGGAGCTGTTTTTT. Protein sequence: CASSQDSSDTGELFF. This chain links TRBV4-3 with TRBJ2-2; D remains ambiguous. Germline CDR1 reads LGHNA; CDR2 reads YSLEER. CDR3 length equals 15 residues. Trimming removed 0 bases from V and 3 bases from J, with 8 bases in between.

V and J are TRBV6-4 and TRBJ2-1; 8 bases are shared with TRBD2. The CDR3 extends over 14 amino acids. Trimming cost V 8 bases and J 6 bases; bases outside gene matches: 9. CDR1 and CDR2 from the germline V gene are MRHNA and SNTAGT. As DNA, the CDR3 is TGTGCCAGCTCGCCGGGACTAGGTCTCAATGAGCAGTTCTTC. Translating gives CASSPGLGLNEQFF.

This clone appeared a few times. V is TRBV18 and J is TRBJ1-1; D remains ambiguous. The CDR3 contains 14 residues. Per the germline V gene, CDR1 is KGHSH and CDR2 is LQKENI. Trimming shortened V by 3 bases and J by 4 bases, and 12 bases separated the two germline ends. The CDR3 here is CASSPPLTGTEAFF. DNA for the CDR3: TGTGCCAGCTCACCGCCACTAACGGGCACTGAAGCTTTCTTT.

The chain carries TRBV28 and TRBJ1-5; D might be TRBD1 (5 bases). Per germline, CDR1 MDHEN and CDR2 SYDVKM. The CDR3 has 17 amino acids. The V end was cut by 5 bases, the J end by 1 base, with 18 bases between. The CDR3 protein is CASSPEGEGWSNQPQHF. Written as DNA, the CDR3 is TGTGCCAGCAGTCCGGAAGGGGAGGGATGGAGCAATCAGCCCCAGCATTTT.

This clone was seen just once. The CDR3 loop is CASSLGLAQDTQYF. CDR3 coding DNA: TGTGCCAGCAGTTTAGGCCTAGCCCAAGATACGCAGTATTTT. V usage is TRBV27 and J usage is TRBJ2-3, with D possibly TRBD2 on 5 matching bases. V was cut by 2 bases and J by 5 bases, with 11 bases left in between. This CDR3 has 14 amino acids. Germline CDR1 MNHEY, CDR2 SMNVEV (reference sequence).

This clone was observed a single time. The chain employs TRBV3-1 (or the pseudogene TRBV3-2) and TRBJ1-6; D ambiguous. This CDR3 comprises 15 residues. V was cut by 4 bases and J by 5 bases, with 12 bases left in between. Germline V gives CDR1 LGHDT, CDR2 YNNKEL (reference sequence). The CDR3 region has the DNA TGTGCCAGCAGCCCTCTACAGCTTAATAATTCACCCCTCCACTTT. This sequence encodes CASSPLQLNNSPLHF.

This clone has only one observation. The V gene is TRBV21-1, the J gene TRBJ2-1; TRBD2, the table's D call, was not compared with the DNA. TRBV21-1 is a pseudogene locus. The CDR3 consists of 17 residues. The CDR3 DNA follows: TGTGCCAGCAGCCAAACGGGGGGGGCAGCCTCCTACAATGAGCAGTTCTTC. This codes for CASSQTGGAASYNEQFF.